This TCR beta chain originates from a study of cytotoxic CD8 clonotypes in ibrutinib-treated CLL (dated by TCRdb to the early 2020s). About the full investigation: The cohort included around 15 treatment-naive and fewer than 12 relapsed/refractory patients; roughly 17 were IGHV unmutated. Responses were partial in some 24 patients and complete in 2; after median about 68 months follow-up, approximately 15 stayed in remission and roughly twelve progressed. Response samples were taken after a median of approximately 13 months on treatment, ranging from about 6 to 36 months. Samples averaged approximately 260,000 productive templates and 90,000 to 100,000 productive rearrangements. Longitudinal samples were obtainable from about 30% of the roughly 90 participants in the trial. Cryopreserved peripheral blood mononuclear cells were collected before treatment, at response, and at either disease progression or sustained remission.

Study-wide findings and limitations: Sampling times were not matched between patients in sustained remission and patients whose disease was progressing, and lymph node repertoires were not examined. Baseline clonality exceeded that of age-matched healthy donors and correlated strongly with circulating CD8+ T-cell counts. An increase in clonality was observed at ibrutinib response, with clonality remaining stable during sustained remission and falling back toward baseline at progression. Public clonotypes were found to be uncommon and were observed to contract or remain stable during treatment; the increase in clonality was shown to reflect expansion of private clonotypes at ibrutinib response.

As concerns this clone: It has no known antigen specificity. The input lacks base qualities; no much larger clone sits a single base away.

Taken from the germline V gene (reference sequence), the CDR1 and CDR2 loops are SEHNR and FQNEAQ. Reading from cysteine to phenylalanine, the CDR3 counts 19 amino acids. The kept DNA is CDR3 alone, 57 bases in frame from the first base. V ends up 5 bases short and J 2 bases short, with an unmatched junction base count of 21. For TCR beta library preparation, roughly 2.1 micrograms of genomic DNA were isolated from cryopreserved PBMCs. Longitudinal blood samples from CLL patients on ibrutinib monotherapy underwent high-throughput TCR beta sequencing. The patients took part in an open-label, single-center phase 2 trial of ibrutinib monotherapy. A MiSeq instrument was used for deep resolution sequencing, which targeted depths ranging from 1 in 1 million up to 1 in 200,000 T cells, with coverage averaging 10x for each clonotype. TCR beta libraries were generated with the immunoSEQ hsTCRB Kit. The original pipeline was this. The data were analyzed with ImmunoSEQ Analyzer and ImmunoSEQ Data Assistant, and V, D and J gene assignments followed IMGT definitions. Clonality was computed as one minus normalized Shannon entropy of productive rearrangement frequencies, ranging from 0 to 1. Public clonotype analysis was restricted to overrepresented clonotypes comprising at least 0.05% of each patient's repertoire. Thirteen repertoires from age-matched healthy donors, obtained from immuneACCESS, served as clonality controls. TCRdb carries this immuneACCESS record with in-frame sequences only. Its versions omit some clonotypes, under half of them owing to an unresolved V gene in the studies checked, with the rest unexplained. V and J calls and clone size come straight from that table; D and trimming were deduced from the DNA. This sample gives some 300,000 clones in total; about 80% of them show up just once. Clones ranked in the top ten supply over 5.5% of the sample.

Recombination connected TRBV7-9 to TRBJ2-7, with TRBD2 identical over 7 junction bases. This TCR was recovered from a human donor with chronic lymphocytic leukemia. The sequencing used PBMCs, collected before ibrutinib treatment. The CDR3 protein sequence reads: CASSPPGLPQIRGTYEQYF. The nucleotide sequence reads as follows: TGTGCCAGCAGCCCACCGGGACTACCTCAAATACGGGGAACCTACGAGCAGTACTTC.